This entry lists 20 T cell receptor beta chains sequenced from one sample in a study of blood T cell repertoires in COVID-19. Sequencing used immunoSEQ multiplex PCR; TCRdb keeps in-frame clones, though not all of them. The data hold about 190,000 clones, with about three quarters observed a single time. What was sequenced was peripheral blood. These receptor sequences come from a woman older than 75 with active or convalescent COVID-19.

This sequence joins TRBV10-3 and TRBJ2-1, with D tentatively TRBD1 (5 bases). The germline V gene encodes CDR1 ENHRY and CDR2 SYGVKD. V gave up 0 bases and J gave up 6 bases, with 12 bases separating them. This CDR3 comprises 15 residues. The chain's CDR3 is CAISESHDRSNEQFF. The DNA for the CDR3 is TGTGCCATCAGTGAGTCTCATGACAGATCCAATGAGCAGTTCTTC.

This sequence joins TRBV9 and TRBJ2-1, with 9 bases matching TRBD1. J was trimmed by 4 bases and V by 4 bases; bases with no gene match: 6. The germline CDR1 and CDR2 sequences are SGDLS and YYNGEE. The CDR3 has 15 residues. CDR3 protein: CASSTRTGDYNEQFF. The CDR3 DNA follows: TGTGCCAGCAGCACACGGACAGGGGATTACAATGAGCAGTTCTTC.

V usage is TRBV4-3 and J usage is TRBJ1-3; the D is unclear. Trimming took off 0 bases at V and 10 bases at J, with 10 bases between the two ends. CDR3 length: 13 residues. The germline V gene has CDR1 LGHNA and CDR2 YSLEER. CDR3 loop: CASSQDSWRTIYF. DNA for the CDR3: TGCGCCAGCAGCCAAGATAGTTGGCGGACCATATATTTT.

The chain has TRBV5-1 and TRBJ1-5, with 7 bases that match TRBD1. The V gene's germline CDR1 is SGHRS and CDR2 YFSETQ. This CDR3 spans 13 amino acids. Unmatched junction bases numbered 1, after V lost 3 bases and J lost 4 bases. CDR3 region: CASSWTGNQPQHF. CDR3 DNA sequence: TGCGCCAGCAGCTGGACAGGTAATCAGCCCCAGCATTTT.

The gene calls are TRBV5-4 and TRBJ1-1; D is undetermined. Germline loops: CDR1 SGHNT, CDR2 YYREEE (reference sequence). The CDR3 consists of 14 residues. With 3 bases removed from V and 1 base from J, the gap between germline ends came to 10 bases. The CDR3 reads CASSYLGANTEAFF. DNA for the CDR3: TGTGCCAGCAGCTACTTGGGCGCGAACACTGAAGCTTTCTTT.

This clone came up once. The V gene is TRBV19, the J gene TRBJ1-5; a weak D match, TRBD1 (5 bases). The CDR3 is 17 amino acids. Germline V gives CDR1 LNHDA, CDR2 SQIVND (reference sequence). Trimming cost V 3 bases and J 0 bases, with 15 bases left between them. The CDR3 reads CASSMRRDSYSNQPQHF. The CDR3 region has the DNA TGTGCCAGTAGTATGAGAAGAGACAGCTATAGCAATCAGCCCCAGCATTTT.

This clone was detected only a few times. V and J are TRBV6-4 and TRBJ1-2, with 9 positions matching TRBD1. CDR1 is MRHNA, CDR2 SNTAGT, per germline. J lost 1 base, V lost 4 bases, and 4 bases had no gene match. This CDR3 is 15 amino acids long. The CDR3 nucleotides are TGTGCCAGCAGTGGTGGGACAGGGAGTAACTATGGCTACACCTTC. Residues: CASSGGTGSNYGYTF.

This clone has just a few counts. This chain joins TRBV7-2 and TRBJ2-7; 10 bases map to TRBD1. J was trimmed by 5 bases and V by 3 bases; bases with no gene match: 7. CDR3 length equals 15 residues. Germline loops: CDR1 SGHTA, CDR2 FQGNSA. The CDR3 nucleotides read TGTGCCAGCAGCTTCGCGGGACAGGGGATCGACGAGCAGTACTTC. Translation: CASSFAGQGIDEQYF.

This clone occurred once. The chain combines TRBV15 with TRBJ1-5; the D gene is possibly TRBD1 (6 bases). V lost 10 bases to trimming and J lost 4 bases, with 14 bases between them. This CDR3 has 13 amino acids. Germline V gene lookup returns CDR1 LNHNV and CDR2 YYDKDF (reference sequence). CDR3 protein: CAISGRGNQPQHF. The CDR3 DNA reads TGTGCCATCTCGGGCAGGGGTAATCAGCCCCAGCATTTT.

The chain employs TRBV27 and TRBJ1-5; 8 nucleotides align to TRBD1. The CDR3 consists of 14 residues. Germline values: CDR1 MNHEY, CDR2 SMNVEV (reference sequence). Losses at the gene ends were 3 bases for V and 6 bases for J; bases not matched to a gene: 4. The CDR3 spells CASSFQGAGQPQHF. In DNA, the CDR3 is TGTGCCAGCAGTTTTCAGGGGGCTGGTCAGCCCCAGCATTTT.

CDR3 in DNA: TGTGCCAGCAGCTCTAGTCTCACGCAGTATTTT. Protein: CASSSSLTQYF. The chain employs TRBV12-3 or TRBV12-4 and TRBJ2-3; D not certain. V was trimmed by 6 bases and J by 9 bases, leaving 10 bases between them. The CDR3 loop spans 11 amino acids.

Only one count was recorded for this clone. The chain couples TRBV4-2 to TRBJ2-2, with 8 bases identical to TRBD2. This CDR3 contains 17 residues. The V and J ends lost 1 base and 0 bases, in that order; junction bases with no gene match: 4. Germline CDR1 and CDR2: LGHNA and YNFKEQ. CDR3 DNA sequence: TGTGCCAGCAGCCAAGTTCTCGGGGGGGCGAACACCGGGGAGCTGTTTTTT. It yields the protein CASSQVLGGANTGELFF.

V and J are TRBV3-1 (or the pseudogene TRBV3-2) and TRBJ2-7; TRBD1 matches at 7 bases. Germline V gives CDR1 LGHDT, CDR2 YNNKEL (reference sequence). V was pared by 3 bases and J by 0 bases, with 2 bases of the junction left unmatched. This CDR3 is built from 14 residues. The CDR3 region is CASSHRDSSYEQYF. For the CDR3, the DNA is TGTGCCAGCAGCCATCGGGACAGCTCCTACGAGCAGTACTTC.

This clone has only a few counts. V is TRBV4-1 and J is TRBJ2-1, with 8 bases identical to TRBD2. Germline V gene sequence: CDR1 MGHRA, CDR2 YSYEKL. After removal of 0 bases from V and 4 bases from J, the junction contained 8 bases not matched to a gene. This CDR3 contains 17 residues. CDR3 residues: CASSQDTPAGAYNEQFF. In DNA form, the CDR3 reads TGCGCCAGCAGCCAAGATACCCCAGCGGGGGCTTACAATGAGCAGTTCTTC.

The chain carries TRBV2 and TRBJ1-2; D uncertain. Germline V gene sequence: CDR1 SNHLY, CDR2 FYNNEI. CDR3 size: 13 residues. The V end lost 7 bases, the J end lost 0 bases, and 9 bases lay between the germline ends. The CDR3 here is CASMGTANYGYTF. The CDR3 DNA reads as TGTGCCAGCATGGGCACTGCTAACTATGGCTACACCTTC. Using reference TRBV2 and TRBJ1-2 for the parts outside the CDR3, the full variable domain is EPEVTQTPSHQVTQMGQEVILRCVPISNHLYFYWYRQILGQKVEFLVSFYNNEISEKSEIFDDQFSVERPDGSNFTLKIRSTKLEDSAMYFCASMGTANYGYTFGSGTRLTVV.

This clone was observed a few times. This chain links TRBV11-2 with TRBJ2-3; 9 bases align to TRBD2. CDR1 and CDR2 from the germline V gene are SGHAT and FQNNGV. This CDR3 contains 17 residues. The trim removed 0 bases at V and 7 bases at J, leaving 11 bases unmatched. In DNA form, the CDR3 reads TGTGCCAGCAGCTTAGATCGGCGCGGGGGGGTCTCGCATACGCAGTATTTT. Translated: CASSLDRRGGVSHTQYF.

V gene TRBV19 combines with J gene TRBJ2-5; possible D gene TRBD1, 5 bases. With 2 bases removed from V and 2 bases from J, the gap between germline ends came to 12 bases. The CDR3 loop spans 15 amino acids. In germline, CDR1 is LNHDA, CDR2 SQIVND (reference sequence). Here the CDR3 reads CASSIRSGYQETQYF. CDR3 bases: TGTGCCAGTAGTATACGGTCAGGGTATCAAGAGACCCAGTACTTC.

In its sample, this clone was seen many times. This sequence joins TRBV4-1 and TRBJ1-6; D remains unclear. In germline, CDR1 is MGHRA, CDR2 YSYEKL. V was cut by 1 base and J by 7 bases, with 14 bases left in between. The CDR3 spans 16 residues. Here the CDR3 DNA reads TGCGCCAGCAGCCAAGCAGCAGGCTTCTCCAATTCACCCCTCCACTTT. This encodes CASSQAAGFSNSPLHF.

V usage is TRBV5-4 and J usage is TRBJ2-2; 7 bases align to TRBD1. The CDR3 spans 15 residues. J lost 4 bases, V lost 2 bases, and 5 bases had no gene match. The germline CDR1 and CDR2 sequences are SGHNT and YYREEE (reference sequence). In DNA, the CDR3 is TGTGCCAGCAGCTTTTACAGGGGTAGCACCGGGGAGCTGTTTTTT. The encoded protein is CASSFYRGSTGELFF.

Only one count was recorded for this clone. The chain uses TRBV5-1 and TRBJ2-1, with 11 bases lining up with TRBD2. Germline CDR1 and CDR2: SGHRS and YFSETQ. V was clipped by 3 bases and J by 4 bases; unmatched bases: 3. The CDR3 is 15 amino acids. CDR3 sequence reads: CASSYRTSGYNEQFF. The CDR3 DNA sequence: TGCGCCAGCAGCTACCGGACTAGCGGGTACAATGAGCAGTTCTTC.